This T cell receptor (beta chain) was sequenced during a study of T cells in Graves' hyperthyroidism and ophthalmopathy (dated by TCRdb to between 2019 and 2020). In the study overall: Peripheral blood was collected at initial diagnosis, before any treatment. To identify TCR V-J signatures that set the groups apart, the researchers used a discovery cohort of 90 to 100 patients, made up of about 44 with Graves' ophthalmopathy and about 60 with stable Graves' hyperthyroidism. Prospective prediction of ophthalmopathy was tested in an independent validation cohort of some 20 hyperthyroidism patients and some 17 patients who later progressed to ophthalmopathy. The 90 to 100 discovery patients were randomly split 7:3 into training and test sets. In about 6 Graves' hyperthyroidism patients, the study also compared T-cell repertoires from thyroid tissue with T-cell repertoires from blood. Following sampling, methimazole starting at 30 mg daily was given to hyperthyroidism patients, and high-dose intravenous methylprednisolone was given to ophthalmopathy patients. The paper describes TCR Vbeta CDR3 sequencing of about 140 peripheral blood samples, made up of about 40 ophthalmopathy patients, 70 to 75 hyperthyroidism patients and some 17 progressor patients.

The investigation overall reported the following: A model built on a 13 V-J signature distinguished ophthalmopathy from stable hyperthyroidism, reaching 85% to 90% sensitivity and around 81% specificity in cross-validation and 80%/75% in testing. No statistical method was used to set the sample size in advance, and investigators knew the group allocation. Most expanded thyroid clonotypes (frequency above 0.001) were also detected in blood, a finding suggesting that blood repertoires may reflect thyroid immune responses. In validation, progression to ophthalmopathy was predicted by the model with about 70% sensitivity and around 76% specificity, a median of roughly 6.4 months before onset.

The TCR beta CDR3 regions were amplified from RNA transcripts. The first round of RT-PCR for the TCR CDR3 was performed with the HTBI primer set and the Qiagen OneStep RT-PCR kit. Libraries were constructed in a second round of multiplex PCR, after which size selection and purification were performed. Libraries were sequenced paired-end with 100 bp reads on an Illumina HiSeq2000. For the original study's pipeline: SOAPnuke was used to process the raw data, with reads discarded if the reads contained adapters or uncalled bases, had a mean Phred below 15, or lacked an exact constant-primer or identifier match. High-quality paired reads were merged with COPE v1.2.5, and unique nucleotide sequences were defined as clonotypes. MiTCR v1.1 was used to align the clonotypes against IMGT TRBV, TRBD and TRBJ reference segments. The analysis was restricted to V-J combinations with a frequency above 0.0001, which together covered about 99% of the repertoires. The TCS score was defined as F50 (clonal expansion) divided by E x V (chaos), with BLOSUM62-based TCRdist calculated between CDR3 peptides within each V-J. Welch's t-statistics and random forest reduced fewer than 550 V-J features to roughly 13, which were used in a naive Bayes classifier (R e1071). The similarity between thyroid and blood repertoires was quantified using the Morisita-Horn index. TCRdb reworked the public reads: Q25 trimming with fastp, MiXCR clone assembly, productive beta chains retained. All rows with the same CDR3 protein become a single entry with the most common DNA and genes. In this record, the V and J calls reflect TCRdb's handling and not the investigators' own analysis. Present in this sample are 700,000 to 950,000 distinct CDR3 sequences, about a third of which were seen just once. The ten largest clones take up around 30% of the sample.

Stable Graves' hyperthyroidism was defined as no progression to ophthalmopathy during 18 months of follow-up. Hyperthyroidism patients were newly diagnosed, with disease duration under 2 months, and aged 18 to 65 years. The study excluded patients with uncontrolled infections, other autoimmune diseases, pregnancy or lactation. Diagnoses were based on clinical symptoms, serum thyroxine and TRAb, thyroid ultrasound and orbital computed tomography. PBMCs were separated from 8 to 10 ml of fresh peripheral blood using Ficoll-Paque density gradient centrifugation. Total RNA was extracted with Trizol reagent, and quality was checked on an Agilent 2100 Bioanalyzer. CDR1 ENHRY and CDR2 SYGVKD are derived from the germline V gene. From the cysteine up to the phenylalanine, the CDR3 has a length of 14 residues. The DNA shown is the 42-base CDR3, in frame from base 1. The germline V end is reduced by 3 bases and the J end by 6 bases; junction bases left unmatched: 5.

Comment on this clonotype: Its antigen has not been determined. The record has no base qualities; no much larger clone is one base away.

This sequence uses TRBV10-3 and TRBJ1-5; TRBD1 matches 7 bases in the middle. Sequencing was done on a sample of blood. This sequence was found in a middle-aged woman with Graves' hyperthyroidism. The CDR3 in this case is CAISDEQGGQPQHF. The DNA sequence reads TGTGCCATCAGTGACGAGCAGGGGGGTCAGCCCCAGCATTTT.